The text below deals with one T cell receptor beta chain. MiXCR, applied by TCRdb to the reads, yields one record per CDR3 protein. The sample consists of some 680,000 distinct CDR3 sequences, 35% of them appearing once. Germline V gene data show CDR1 as MGHRA and CDR2 as YSYEKL. There are 15 residues in the CDR3. Unmatched junction bases numbered 12, after V lost 4 bases and J lost 6 bases. This sample stems from a study of T cell repertoires in cytomegalovirus infection. Sequences were obtained from PBMCs. The genes are TRBV4-1 and TRBJ2-7, with 7 nucleotides matching TRBD2. This receptor was identified in a human donor in good health (CMV status not recorded). Some clones in this sample may be carry-over from other donors' samples. This chain's CDR3 is CASSPRVSGATEQYF. For the CDR3, the DNA is TGCGCCAGCAGCCCCCGGGTCAGCGGGGCTACCGAGCAGTACTTC.